Listed here are 20 T cell receptor beta chains from one sample, sequenced in a study of OX40 agonist ivuxolimab in advanced cancers. TCRdb's copy holds only in-frame clones and misses some; the assay was immunoSEQ multiplex PCR. The repertoire holds tens of thousands of clones, approximately 88% seen once, with around 4.1% in the top ten. The sample here was CD4+ or CD8+ T cells sorted from blood, taken in a trial of the OX40 agonist ivuxolimab. These receptors were collected from an adult with an advanced solid tumor such as melanoma, head and neck, liver or kidney cancer.

This sequence joins TRBV11-2 and TRBJ1-4, with D maybe TRBD1 (5 bases). CDR3 length: 15 amino acids. V lost 8 bases, J lost 4 bases, and 17 bases lay in between. Looked up from germline, CDR1 is SGHAT and CDR2 is FQNNGV. The CDR3 region is CASARRAVINEKLFF. The CDR3 coding sequence is TGTGCCAGCGCCCGCAGGGCGGTGATTAATGAAAAACTGTTTTTT.

The V gene is TRBV2, the J gene TRBJ2-5, with D maybe TRBD2 (6 bases). This CDR3 region has 15 residues. Germline assignment: CDR1 SNHLY and CDR2 FYNNEI. V lost 5 bases and J lost 1, with 14 bases in between. CDR3 DNA: TGTGCCAGCAGTAAAACGGAGGGTACCCAAGAGACCCAGTACTTC. Amino acid sequence: CASSKTEGTQETQYF. The full variable domain, with the rest looked up from reference TRBV2 and TRBJ2-5, is EPEVTQTPSHQVTQMGQEVILRCVPISNHLYFYWYRQILGQKVEFLVSFYNNEISEKSEIFDDQFSVERPDGSNFTLKIRSTKLEDSAMYFCASSKTEGTQETQYFGPGTRLLVL.

The V gene is TRBV6-6, the J gene TRBJ2-7; D remains unclear. The CDR3 is made up of 12 amino acids. Germline V gene lookup returns CDR1 MNHNY and CDR2 SVGAGI (reference sequence). Between the trimmed V and J ends, which lost 1 base and 2 bases, there was a span of 3 bases. Here the CDR3 DNA reads TGTGCCAGCAGTTACTACCCCTACGAGCAGTACTTC. It codes for CASSYYPYEQYF.

The genes are TRBV6-1 and TRBJ2-3, with a tentative D call TRBD1 (6 bases). CDR3 length equals 15 residues. CDR1 and CDR2 (germline): MNHNS, SASEGT. Deletions cut 7 bases from V and 0 bases from J, with 14 bases between. This chain's CDR3 is CASIRDKPSTDTQYF. The CDR3 region has the DNA TGTGCCAGCATTCGGGACAAACCTAGCACAGATACGCAGTATTTT.

The chain has TRBV19 and TRBJ1-1; tentatively, D is TRBD1 (5 bases). The CDR3 is 13 amino acids. V was cut by 9 bases and J by 0 bases, with 11 bases left in between. Germline values: CDR1 LNHDA, CDR2 SQIVND (reference sequence). CDR3 bases: TGTGCCAGCAGCAGACAGATGAACACTGAAGCTTTCTTT. Protein: CASSRQMNTEAFF.

This clone appeared a single time. The chain carries TRBV5-5 and TRBJ1-1; 9 bases are shared with TRBD1. The V and J ends lost 0 bases and 4 bases, in that order; junction bases with no gene match: 7. This CDR3 comprises 16 residues. Germline assignment: CDR1 SGHKS and CDR2 YYEKEE (reference sequence). The CDR3 loop is CASSLGAGQGSTEAFF. The CDR3 DNA follows: TGTGCCAGCAGCTTGGGGGCCGGACAGGGGAGCACTGAAGCTTTCTTT.

The chain recombines TRBV12-5 with TRBJ2-5; D uncertain. Trimming took off 3 bases at V and 2 bases at J, with 10 bases between the two ends. The CDR3 is made up of 14 amino acids. Germline CDR1 LGHNT, CDR2 FRNRAP. The CDR3 protein is CASGFAGPQETQYF. CDR3 DNA: TGTGCTAGTGGTTTTGCCGGGCCTCAAGAGACCCAGTACTTC.

The chain uses TRBV7-6 and TRBJ2-7, with TRBD1 matching 8 bases. V gave up 5 bases and J gave up 1 base; unmatched junction bases: 7. Per germline, CDR1 SGHVS and CDR2 FNYEAQ. The CDR3 consists of 15 residues. The CDR3 DNA reads TGTGCCAGCAGCCTTGACAGGGGCGCTTCCTACGAGCAGTACTTC. It encodes CASSLDRGASYEQYF.

The chain combines TRBV5-1 with TRBJ2-2; no clear D. The CDR3 spans 16 residues. Per germline, CDR1 SGHRS and CDR2 YFSETQ. Trimming shortened V by 0 bases and J by 1 base, and 10 bases separated the two germline ends. CDR3: CASSLAGRLNTGELFF. CDR3 nucleotide sequence: TGCGCCAGCAGCTTGGCCGGGCGGCTGAACACCGGGGAGCTGTTTTTT.

The genes are TRBV28 and TRBJ2-7, with unresolved D. This CDR3 comprises 15 residues. The V gene's germline CDR1 is MDHEN and CDR2 SYDVKM. V lost 5 bases and J 3 bases, leaving 17 bases between the germline ends. The DNA of the CDR3 is TGTGCCAGCAGTACCGGACGGACCCAAGGCTACGAGCAGTACTTC. This gives the protein CASSTGRTQGYEQYF.

The genes are TRBV7-9 and TRBJ2-1, with 12 bases matching TRBD2. CDR1 and CDR2 (germline): SEHNR, FQNEAQ (reference sequence). The CDR3 runs to 15 residues. The junction had 7 bases not matched to a gene; V was cut back by 3 bases and J by 10 bases. In DNA, the CDR3 is TGTGCCAGCAGCTTTGGCGCTGGACTAGCGGGAGAGCAGTTCTTC. Its translation: CASSFGAGLAGEQFF.

The chain carries TRBV5-6 and TRBJ2-7; the match to TRBD1 covers 10 bases. With 4 bases clipped from V and 7 bases from J, the junction kept 11 bases outside the gene matches. This CDR3 is built from 15 residues. Germline lookup yields CDR1 SGHDT and CDR2 YYEEEE. As DNA, the CDR3 is TGTGCCAGCAGCCGGTACGGGACAGGGGAAGGTGAGCAGTACTTC. It specifies CASSRYGTGEGEQYF.

J is TRBJ1-2 and V is TRBV28; D gene ambiguous. CDR1 is MDHEN, CDR2 SYDVKM, per germline. V was shortened by 5 bases and J by 1 base, with 11 bases between the two germline ends. This CDR3 has 14 residues. CDR3 region: CASSGRINNYGYTF. The CDR3 nucleotides read TGTGCCAGCAGTGGAAGGATTAATAACTATGGCTACACCTTC.

This clone was seen only a few times. The V and J genes are TRBV2 and TRBJ1-1, with 9 bases lining up with TRBD1. The CDR3 totals 13 residues. The germline gives CDR1 SNHLY, CDR2 FYNNEI. J was trimmed by 5 bases and V by 10 bases; bases with no gene match: 8. The CDR3 nucleotides read TGTGCCACCAACAGGGGGCAGGGGACTGAAGCTTTCTTT. Its translation: CATNRGQGTEAFF. The variable domain in full, with the rest retrieved from reference TRBV2 and TRBJ1-1, is EPEVTQTPSHQVTQMGQEVILRCVPISNHLYFYWYRQILGQKVEFLVSFYNNEISEKSEIFDDQFSVERPDGSNFTLKIRSTKLEDSAMYFCATNRGQGTEAFFGQGTRLTVV.

The V and J genes are TRBV9 and TRBJ2-2, with D hard to call. The length of the CDR3 is 12 residues. The V and J ends lost 4 bases and 5 bases respectively, with 6 bases between them. Germline V gives CDR1 SGDLS, CDR2 YYNGEE. The chain's CDR3 is CASSLYTGELFF. CDR3 nucleotides: TGTGCCAGCAGCTTGTATACCGGGGAGCTGTTTTTT.

The chain has TRBV5-1 and TRBJ2-5; weak D call: TRBD2 (6 bases). The CDR3 extends over 16 amino acids. The ends were cut back, 7 bases at V and 2 bases at J, with 21 bases in the middle. CDR1 is SGHRS, CDR2 YFSETQ, per germline. CDR3 nucleotides: TGCGCCAGCGGCCCCTCGGGAGCTAGCGAACAAGAGACCCAGTACTTC. This sequence encodes CASGPSGASEQETQYF.

V gene TRBV4-1 combines with J gene TRBJ2-7; no clear D gene. CDR1 and CDR2 (germline): MGHRA, YSYEKL. V was shortened by 0 bases and J by 3 bases, with 12 bases between the two germline ends. This CDR3 comprises 15 residues. The CDR3 DNA sequence: TGCGCCAGCAGCCAAGATCAGAACTACCTCTACGAGCAGTACTTC. It codes for CASSQDQNYLYEQYF.

V and J are TRBV4-2 and TRBJ2-7, with D tentatively TRBD2 (5 bases). Looked up from germline, CDR1 is LGHNA and CDR2 is YNFKEQ. This CDR3 contains 13 residues. Trimming cost V 1 base and J 2 bases, with 6 bases left between them. CDR3 protein: CASSQAGTYEQYF. The CDR3 DNA is TGTGCCAGCAGCCAAGCGGGGACCTACGAGCAGTACTTC.

The J gene is TRBJ1-1, the V gene TRBV30; D gene unclear. In germline, CDR1 is GTSNPN, CDR2 SVGIG (reference sequence). The CDR3 runs to 12 residues. Trimming took 6 bases from V and 0 from J, leaving 8 bases between them. Here the CDR3 reads CACRRMNTEAFF. In nucleotides, the CDR3 is TGTGCCTGCCGACGGATGAACACTGAAGCTTTCTTT.

The rearrangement joins TRBV5-1 to TRBJ2-7; D unclear. Per the germline V gene, CDR1 is SGHRS and CDR2 is YFSETQ. Between the trimmed V and J ends, which lost 6 bases and 6 bases, there was a span of 22 bases. The CDR3 is 15 residues long. The CDR3 here is CASTSGSGQGREQYF. CDR3 DNA: TGCGCCAGCACCAGTGGGTCCGGTCAAGGGCGCGAGCAGTACTTC.